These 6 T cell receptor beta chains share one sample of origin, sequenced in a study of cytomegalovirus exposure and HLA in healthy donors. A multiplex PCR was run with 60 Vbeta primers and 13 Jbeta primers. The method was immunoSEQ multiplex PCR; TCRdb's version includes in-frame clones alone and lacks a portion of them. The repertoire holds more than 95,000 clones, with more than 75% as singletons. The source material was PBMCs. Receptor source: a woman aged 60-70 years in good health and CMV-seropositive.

CDR3 DNA: TGTGCCAGCAGCTTCCTTTCAGGGAATGGCTACACCTTC. This gives the protein CASSFLSGNGYTF. The J gene is TRBJ1-2, the V gene TRBV5-4, with D possibly TRBD1 on 5 matching bases. The germline V gene encodes CDR1 SGHNT and CDR2 YYREEE (reference sequence). Trimming took 2 bases from V and 6 from J, leaving 11 bases between them. This CDR3 has 13 residues. The whole variable domain, filled in from reference TRBV5-4 and TRBJ1-2, reads ETGVTQSPTHLIKTRGQQVTLRCSSQSGHNTVSWYQQALGQGPQFIFQYYREEENGRGNFPPRFSGLQFPNYSSELNVNALELDDSALYLCASSFLSGNGYTFGSGTRLTVV.

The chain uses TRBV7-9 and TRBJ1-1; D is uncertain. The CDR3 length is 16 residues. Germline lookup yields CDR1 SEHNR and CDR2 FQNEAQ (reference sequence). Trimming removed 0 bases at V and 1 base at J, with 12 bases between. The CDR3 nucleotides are TGTGCCAGCAGCTTAGCTCCATCAGGCAAGAACACTGAAGCTTTCTTT. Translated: CASSLAPSGKNTEAFF.

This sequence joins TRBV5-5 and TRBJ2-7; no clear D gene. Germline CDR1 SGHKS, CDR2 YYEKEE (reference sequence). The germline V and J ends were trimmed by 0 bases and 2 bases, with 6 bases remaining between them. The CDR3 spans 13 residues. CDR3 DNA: TGTGCCAGCAGCTTGGAACAGACCTACGAGCAGTACTTC. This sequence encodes CASSLEQTYEQYF.

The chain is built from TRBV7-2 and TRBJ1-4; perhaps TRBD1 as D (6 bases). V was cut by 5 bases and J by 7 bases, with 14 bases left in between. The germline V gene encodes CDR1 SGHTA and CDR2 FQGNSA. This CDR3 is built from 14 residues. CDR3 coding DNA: TGTGCCAGCAGCCTACAGGGTTCGGGTGAAAAACTGTTTTTT. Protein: CASSLQGSGEKLFF.

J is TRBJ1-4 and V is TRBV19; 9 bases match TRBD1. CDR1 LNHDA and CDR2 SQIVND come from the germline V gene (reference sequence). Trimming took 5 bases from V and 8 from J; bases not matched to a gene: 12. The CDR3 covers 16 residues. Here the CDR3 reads CASSPTPRQGDEKLFF. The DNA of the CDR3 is TGTGCCAGTAGTCCCACCCCGAGACAGGGGGACGAAAAACTGTTTTTT.

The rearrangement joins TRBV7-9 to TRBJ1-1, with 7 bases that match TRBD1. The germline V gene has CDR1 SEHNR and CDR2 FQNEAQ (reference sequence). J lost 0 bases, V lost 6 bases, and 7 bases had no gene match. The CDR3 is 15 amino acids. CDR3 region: CASRRRGQMNTEAFF. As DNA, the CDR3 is TGTGCCAGCAGGCGAAGGGGGCAAATGAACACTGAAGCTTTCTTT.